This TCR beta chain emerged from a study of identical twins. TCRdb called the 5' RACE reads again in MiXCR, with one record for every CDR3 protein. The sample shows some 500,000 distinct CDR3 sequences, roughly an eighth of them seen only once. The CDR3 runs to 15 residues. The ends lost 6 bases at V and 3 bases at J; junction bases unmatched: 10. The germline gives CDR1 MDHEN, CDR2 SYDVKM. These same data were also listed under a study on yellow fever vaccine responses in identical twins. From that report: The authors reported partly convergent, partly personalized vaccine responses in identical twins.

Sequenced input: CD4+ T cells sorted from blood. The receptor was derived from a woman aged 18-29 years in good health. The V call is TRBV28, the J call TRBJ2-5; 7 bases agree with TRBD2. CDR3 sequence reads: CASRSTGTNKETQYF. The CDR3 region has the DNA TGTGCCAGCAGAAGTACCGGGACTAACAAAGAGACCCAGTACTTC.